This T cell receptor beta chain was sequenced for a study of beta chain features in type 1 diabetes. Reverse transcription of all isolated RNA meant that expressed TCRB transcripts were sequenced. Sequenced by immunoSEQ multiplex PCR; TCRdb stores in-frame clones only, minus some. Of hundreds of thousands of clones in the sample, around an eighth were seen once. With respect to this clone: Its specificity is unknown.

Study-level findings and limits: Type 1 diabetes patients showed a moderate but significant shortening of TCRB CDR3s in all four CD4+ subsets.

The CDR3 is made up of 13 amino acids. Trimming cost V 3 bases and J 1 base, with 9 bases left between them. Germline values: CDR1 GTSNPN, CDR2 SVGIG (reference sequence). This chain links TRBV30 with TRBJ2-5; D is possibly TRBD2 (7 bases). The specimen sequenced was naive CD4+ T cells from blood. The receptor comes from a man between 18 and 29 years old with type 1 diabetes. The CDR3 sequence is CAWSRGAQETQYF. The CDR3 nucleotides are TGTGCCTGGAGCCGGGGGGCCCAAGAGACCCAGTACTTC.